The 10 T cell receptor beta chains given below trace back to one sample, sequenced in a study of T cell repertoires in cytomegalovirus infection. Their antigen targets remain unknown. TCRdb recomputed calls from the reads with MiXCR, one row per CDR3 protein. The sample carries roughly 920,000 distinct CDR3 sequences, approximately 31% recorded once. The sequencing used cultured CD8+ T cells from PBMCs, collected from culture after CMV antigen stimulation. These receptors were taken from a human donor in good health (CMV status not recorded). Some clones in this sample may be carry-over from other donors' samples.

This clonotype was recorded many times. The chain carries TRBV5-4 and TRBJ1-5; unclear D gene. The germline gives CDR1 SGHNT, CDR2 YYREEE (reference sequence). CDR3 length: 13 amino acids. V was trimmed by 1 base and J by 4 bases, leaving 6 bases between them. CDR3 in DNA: TGTGCCAGCAGCTTGACACCTAATCAGCCCCAGCATTTT. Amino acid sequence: CASSLTPNQPQHF.

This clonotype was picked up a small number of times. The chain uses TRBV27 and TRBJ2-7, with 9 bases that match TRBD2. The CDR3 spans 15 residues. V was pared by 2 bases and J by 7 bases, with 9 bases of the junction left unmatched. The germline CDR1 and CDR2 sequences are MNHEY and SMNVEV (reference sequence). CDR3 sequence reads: CASSLGPAGGREQYF. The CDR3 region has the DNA TGTGCCAGCAGTTTAGGCCCAGCGGGGGGAAGAGAGCAGTACTTC.

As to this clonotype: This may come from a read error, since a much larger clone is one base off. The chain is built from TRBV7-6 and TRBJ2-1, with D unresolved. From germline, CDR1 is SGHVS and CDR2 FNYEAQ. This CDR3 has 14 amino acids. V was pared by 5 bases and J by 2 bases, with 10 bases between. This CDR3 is CASSRDWTYNEQFF. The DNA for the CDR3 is TGTGCCAGCAGCCGAGACTGGACCTACAATGAGCAGTTCTTC.

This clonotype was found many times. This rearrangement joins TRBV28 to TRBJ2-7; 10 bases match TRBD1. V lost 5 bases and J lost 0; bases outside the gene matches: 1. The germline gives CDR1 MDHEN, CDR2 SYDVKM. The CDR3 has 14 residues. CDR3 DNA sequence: TGTGCCAGCAGTGGGACAGGGGACTCCTACGAGCAGTACGTC. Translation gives CASSGTGDSYEQYV.

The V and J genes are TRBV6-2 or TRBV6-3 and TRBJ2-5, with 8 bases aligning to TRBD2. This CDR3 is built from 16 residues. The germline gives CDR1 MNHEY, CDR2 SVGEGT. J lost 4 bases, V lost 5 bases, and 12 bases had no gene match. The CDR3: CASSIRAAGGRETQYF. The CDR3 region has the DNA TGTGCCAGCAGTATCCGAGCGGCGGGGGGTCGAGAGACCCAGTACTTC.

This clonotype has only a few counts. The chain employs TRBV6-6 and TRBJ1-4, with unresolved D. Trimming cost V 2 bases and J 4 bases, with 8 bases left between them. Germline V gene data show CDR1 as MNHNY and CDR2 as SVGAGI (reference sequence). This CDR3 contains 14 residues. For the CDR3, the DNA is TGTGCCAGCAGTTACCCCGAGTATAATGAAAAACTGTTTTTT. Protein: CASSYPEYNEKLFF.

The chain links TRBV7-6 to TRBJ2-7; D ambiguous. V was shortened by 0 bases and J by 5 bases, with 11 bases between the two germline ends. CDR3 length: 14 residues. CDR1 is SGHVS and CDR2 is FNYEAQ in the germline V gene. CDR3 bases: TGTGCCAGCAGCTTAGCAGGGCCCGTACACGAGCAGTACTTC. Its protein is CASSLAGPVHEQYF.

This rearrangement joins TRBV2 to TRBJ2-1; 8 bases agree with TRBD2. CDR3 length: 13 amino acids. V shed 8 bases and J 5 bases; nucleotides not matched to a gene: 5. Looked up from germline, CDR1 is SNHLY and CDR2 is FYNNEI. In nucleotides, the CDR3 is TGTGCCAGCCCCCGCGGGGGGCACAATGAGCAGTTCTTC. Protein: CASPRGGHNEQFF.

The CDR3 nucleotides read TGCAGCGTCCTAGACCTTGAAGCTTTCTTT. As protein: CSVLDLEAFF. The J gene is TRBJ1-1, the V gene TRBV29-1; D is uncertain. This CDR3 contains 10 residues. V gave up 6 bases and J gave up 7 bases, with 9 bases separating them. CDR1 is SQVTM, CDR2 ANQGSEA, per germline.

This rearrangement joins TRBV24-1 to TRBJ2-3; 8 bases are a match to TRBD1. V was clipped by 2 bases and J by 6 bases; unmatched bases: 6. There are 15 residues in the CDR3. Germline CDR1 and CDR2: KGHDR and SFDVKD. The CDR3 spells CATSDWTGWADTQYF. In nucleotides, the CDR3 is TGTGCCACCAGTGATTGGACAGGGTGGGCGGATACGCAGTATTTT.